This T cell receptor (beta chain) derives from a study of T-cell reconstitution after alpha-beta-depleted transplantation in children. Notes on this clonotype: Its antigen is as yet unknown.

Findings of the study overall: Two months or so post-transplant, alpha-beta T cells reportedly derived from several hundred expanded graft clones. A year had passed since transplant, and T-cell counts and diversity by then came mostly from newly produced T cells.

Unique molecular identifiers featured in how the TCRbeta library was prepared. Using its own MiXCR run on the PCR reads, TCRdb lists one record per CDR3 protein. The data contain about 580,000 distinct CDR3 sequences, about 21% of them singletons. The CDR3 consists of 15 residues. Per the germline V gene, CDR1 is SGHTA and CDR2 is FQGNSA. V lost 5 bases to trimming and J lost 5 bases; unmatched junction nucleotides: 8. The receptor's source is a boy in the first two years of life who had a stem cell transplant for acute myeloid leukemia, so the T cells may come from the graft donor. Sample: PBMCs, mostly from graft donor cells, taken 360 days after TCRalphabeta/CD19-depleted stem cell transplant. This chain connects TRBV7-2 to TRBJ2-3; 9 nucleotides agree with TRBD2. CDR3 loop: CASSEHSLAGDTQYF. CDR3 sequence (DNA): TGTGCCAGCAGCGAACACTCACTAGCGGGAGATACGCAGTATTTT.